The TCR beta chain described here comes from a study of T cell responses to AZD1222 COVID-19 vaccine. Across the study: Doses given second, at about 4 or about 12 weeks, were pooled. Study findings and constraints: Epitopes outside B.1.351 and B.1.1.7 mutated regions reportedly drew nearly half of spike TCRs. The repertoires were collected only after the peak T cell response. When two AZD1222 doses had been given, Spike-specific TCR breadth and depth rose.

Repertoires were generated with immunoSEQ multiplex PCR, while TCRdb's copy carries only in-frame clones and drops some. The sample has 130,000 or so clones; roughly 93% are singletons. This clone was recorded once. Its target is unknown. The CDR3 spans 13 residues. Germline CDR1 and CDR2: LNHDA and SQIVND (reference sequence). The V gene end was trimmed by 5 bases and the J gene end by 8 bases; junction bases not matched to a gene: 3. The rearrangement links TRBV19 to TRBJ1-6, with TRBD1 matching 7 bases. The specimen comprised peripheral blood, sampled on day 0 of AZD1222 vaccination. This receptor was taken from an adult in good health. CDR3 in amino acids: CASSGQGDSPLHF. CDR3 coding DNA: TGTGCCAGTAGTGGCCAGGGGGATTCACCCCTCCACTTT.